This T cell receptor beta chain was captured in a study of blood T cell repertoires in COVID-19. Study-level background: Sources were T cells, B-cell-depleted T cells, or PBMCs; the material itself was cDNA or gDNA.

This table comes from immunoSEQ multiplex PCR, and its TCRdb copy is limited to in-frame clones, with some not included. The sample comprises about 160,000 clones, roughly 80% of which are singletons, and 7% to 9% rests with the top ten. Germline V gene data show CDR1 as SGHDT and CDR2 as YYEEEE. The CDR3 runs 16 residues. V was clipped by 5 bases and J by 3 bases, with 20 bases between them. This clonotype was sampled from a man aged 55 to 70 with acute or convalescent COVID-19. The sequenced sample was peripheral blood. V gene TRBV5-6 combines with J gene TRBJ1-2; D remains ambiguous. CDR3: CASRPYDQTGHYGYTF. CDR3 bases: TGTGCCAGCAGACCTTATGACCAGACGGGTCACTATGGCTACACCTTC.